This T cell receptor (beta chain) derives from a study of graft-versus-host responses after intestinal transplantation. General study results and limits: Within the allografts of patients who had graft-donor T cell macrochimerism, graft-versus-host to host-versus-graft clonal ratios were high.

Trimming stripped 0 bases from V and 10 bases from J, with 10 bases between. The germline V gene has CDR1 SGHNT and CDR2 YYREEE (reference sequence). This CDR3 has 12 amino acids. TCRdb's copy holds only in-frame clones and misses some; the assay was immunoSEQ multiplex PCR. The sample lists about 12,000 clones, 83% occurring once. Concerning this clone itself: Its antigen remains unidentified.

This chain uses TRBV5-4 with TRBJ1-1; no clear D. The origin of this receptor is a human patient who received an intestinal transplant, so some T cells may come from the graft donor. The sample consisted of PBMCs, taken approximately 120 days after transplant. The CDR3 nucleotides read TGTGCCAGCAGCTTGGCCTGGGTTGTAGCTTTCTTT. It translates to CASSLAWVVAFF.